The source of this TCR beta chain is a study of T cells in Graves' hyperthyroidism and ophthalmopathy. What was amplified from RNA transcripts were TCR beta CDR3 regions. HTBI primers were the set used in a first-round RT-PCR of the TCR CDR3. TCRdb passed the multiplex PCR reads through MiXCR, listing each CDR3 protein once. The table lists nearly 600,000 distinct CDR3 sequences, over 12% of them singletons. This clonotype has a count of ten or more. An end of the junction does not agree with germline; a read error may underlie this. There are 13 residues in the CDR3. CDR1 SGHRS and CDR2 YFSETQ come from the germline V gene. Diagnostic decisions used clinical symptoms, serum thyroxine and TRAb, thyroid ultrasound and orbital computed tomography. Source material for PBMCs was more than 9.5 ml fresh peripheral blood.

This receptor was identified in a woman under 30 with Graves' ophthalmopathy. V gene TRBV5-1 combines with J gene TRBJ2-2; weak D call: TRBD2 (5 bases). The sequenced material came from blood. CDR3 DNA: TGTGCCAGCAGCGGAACGAACACCGGGGAGCTGTTTTTT. This sequence encodes CASSGTNTGELFF.